This TCR beta chain originates from a study of blood T cell repertoires in COVID-19. V lost 4 bases to trimming and J lost 6 bases, with 12 bases between them. Germline loops: CDR1 GTSNPN, CDR2 SVGIG (reference sequence). This CDR3 contains 12 residues. In the authors' methods: Amplifying reference gene primers gave estimates of nucleated cell counts. The protocol was immunoSEQ multiplex PCR, while the TCRdb copy is restricted to in-frame clones and leaves out a portion. V and J calls and clone size are given by that table; D and trimming were obtained from the DNA. The table records about 400,000 clones, roughly 87% of them present only once. Everyone who took part was roughly 18 to 89 years old, and they came from 20 to 25 US areas.

Sequencing was carried out using PBMCs or T cells enriched from blood (not recorded which). The TCR comes from a middle-aged woman with acute COVID-19. This chain uses TRBV30 with TRBJ1-2; tentatively, D is TRBD1 (5 bases). CDR3 sequence reads: CAWKGVAHGYTF. The CDR3 DNA sequence: TGTGCCTGGAAAGGGGTTGCGCATGGCTACACCTTC.